This T cell receptor (beta chain) was obtained from a study of shared clonotypes between healthy human individuals. Germline loops: CDR1 GTSNPN, CDR2 SVGIG (reference sequence). The CDR3 is made up of 11 amino acids. Trimming took 2 bases from V and 4 from J, leaving 6 bases between them. Sequencing was performed with immunoSEQ multiplex PCR; in TCRdb, only in-frame clones are kept and a portion is missing. In the table there are nearly 1 million clones, around 80% of which are singletons. This clonotype was obtained from a man between 18 and 29 years old in good health. The gene calls are TRBV30 and TRBJ2-7; D is uncertain. Material: memory CD4+ T cells sorted from blood. Subset here: CD45RA-negative fraction. The CDR3 is CAWSLKYEQYF. For the CDR3, the DNA is TGTGCCTGGAGTCTCAAGTACGAGCAGTACTTC.